This T cell receptor (beta chain) is drawn from a study of shared clonotypes between healthy human individuals. Findings and limits, study-wide: Sampling covered blood only; tissue repertoires likely differ. Larger estimated richness was generally seen in naive subsets than in memory subsets.

As regards this clone: Its specificity is unknown.

Original methodology: With immunoSEQ giving junction-only sequences and no quality scores, filtering differed. Sequencing used immunoSEQ multiplex PCR; TCRdb keeps in-frame clones, though not all of them. V and J calls and clone size are as listed in that table; D and trimming were resolved from the DNA. The data contain approximately 640,000 clones, around 72% of them singletons. CDR1 is SEHNR, CDR2 FQNEAQ, per germline (reference sequence). V lost 2 bases and J lost 8, with 13 bases in between. The CDR3 consists of 14 residues. This sequence was found in a woman aged 30 to 39 in good health. J is TRBJ1-3 and V is TRBV7-9; TRBD1 is a possible D gene (5 bases). Sequencing used memory CD4+ T cells sorted from blood. The subset was: CD45RA-negative fraction. This CDR3 is CASSLNSGVDTIYF. The CDR3 DNA follows: TGTGCCAGCAGCTTAAATTCGGGGGTGGACACCATATATTTT.